A selection of T cell receptor beta chains follows, all from one sample in a study of blood T cell repertoires in COVID-19. Only in-frame clones appear in the TCRdb table, and some are missing; sequencing was by immunoSEQ multiplex PCR. Altogether about 220,000 clones are present, around 89% being singletons, with the ten largest covering roughly 3.7%. Sample: PBMCs or T cells enriched from blood (not recorded which). These TCRs come from a woman aged 18-29 years in a cohort exposed to, infected with or recovered from COVID-19 (not recorded which). Both conserved end residues are trimmed from each CDR3.

TRBV10-3,AISDWTGGGSTEAF
TRBV7-2,ASSPRGFDTGELF
TRBV5-1,ASSLAPRTKNYGYT
TRBV2,ASSGELGGEQF
TRBV24-1,ATSDSGTSGSVTGELF
TRBV7-9,ASSNTGSTATSYNEQF
TRBV6-5,ASSPRVNTEAF
TRBV6-1,ASSEFPGAGGSTDTQY
TRBV18,ASSPKTGVVLEQY
TRBV7-2,ASSKGQGAEGYT
TRBV19,ASSIDTVTEAF
TRBV6-4,ASSQGGLAADTQY
TRBV2,ASSGYGAGNQPQH
TRBV6-5,ASSLRAGLSNQPQH
TRBV5-4,ASSASTSVQETQY
TRBV3-1/TRBV3-2,ASSQADSWGGYT
TRBV6-5,ASSYSEASDTDTQY
TRBV5-1,ASSPVKVGAYTDTQY
TRBV15,ATSTSGLETQY
TRBV7-8,ASSLVDRGEKLF
TRBV14,ASSQDEGLAGSYEQY
TRBV24-1,ATSETLDSFGTDTQY
TRBV2,ASSELPGTGGANTEAF
TRBV6-5,ASTNHQGINTEAF
TRBV23-1,ASSSTAHNEQF
TRBV2,ASTVQGNAGELF
TRBV5-4,ASSLARDSAYNEQF
TRBV5-1,ASTSLRTGGGTDTQY
TRBV4-1,ASSLQRGITDTQY
TRBV18,ASSPPGQGPGNTIY
TRBV19,ASSPLAGEGYEQY
TRBV11-2,ASSPSLDQPQH
TRBV27,ASSPSNQPQH
TRBV4-1,ASSWDRHSYNEQF
TRBV10-3,AINDEQGGGTEAF
TRBV5-6,ASSFGTPSPLH
TRBV28,AISTGTGVGYGYT
TRBV9,ASSPDAGSSSYEQY
TRBV7-9,ASSSTPWTSGGPTDTQY
TRBV4-1,ASSHGVRVAEPQH
TRBV2,ASSEAVLAYEQY
TRBV29-1,SVSGTGVFNGYT
TRBV6-5,ASSYSRDTGELF
TRBV7-4,ASSPHRYSKNTEAF
TRBV11-2,ASRQGNYEQY
TRBV11-3,ASNLGANDSPLH
TRBV7-8,ASSLQGAGNTQY
TRBV24-1,ATSDLSGGSYGYT
TRBV27,ASSRALDPLAKNIQY
TRBV12-3/TRBV12-4,ASRQNTEAF
TRBV2,ASRGTSGSNEQF
TRBV30,ACPGTGATSYNSPLH
TRBV3-1/TRBV3-2,ASSQNTDTGELF
TRBV18,ASSPRTGGEKLF
TRBV2,ASLDGNYGYT
TRBV9,ASSLGHLSGNTIY
TRBV7-6,ASSPRVGMVNTEAF